The source of this T cell receptor beta chain is a study of blood T cells in healthy people across ages (dated by TCRdb to the mid-2010s). With respect to the entire study: In model experiments, template switching captured roughly one uniquely barcoded TCR beta cDNA molecule for every two T cells. The study analyzed two additional independent replicas of 1 million unique cDNA reads from the same blood draw for two donors, one aged 18 to 29 and one aged 80 or older. Using deep sequencing normalized with unique cDNA molecular identifiers, the study measured how TCR beta repertoire diversity changes with age. The donors were split into four age groups: young (average roughly 15 years), middle-aged (roughly 40), aged (around 67) and long-lived (about 74). To avoid experimental bias, donors of different ages were spread randomly across the sequencing lanes. The investigation overall reported the following: As age increased, observed TCR beta diversity per million T cells dropped in a roughly linear way, and a significant reduction was already evident by age 40. Since profiling was done on bulk unsorted PBMCs, naive and antigen-experienced compartments could not be conclusively compared. Estimates of total diversity based on one million sequenced T cells were considered lower bounds and underestimates. Compared with the aged group, the long-lived group had more naive CD4+ T cells, fewer expanded clones and increased TCR diversity, suggesting age selection. Because the CMV infection status of the donors was unknown, age-related changes in expanded clonotypes may potentially have been confounded. A strong correlation was found between observed TCR beta diversity and the percentage of naive T cells measured by flow cytometry.

After removal of 7 bases from V and 5 bases from J, the junction retains 4 bases not matched to a gene. Its CDR3 holds 12 amino acids, cysteine through phenylalanine. Only the CDR3 portion is preserved as DNA: 36 bases, with reading frame beginning at the first base. The germline V gene sets CDR1 to MNHEY and CDR2 to SVGAGI. This clonotype turned up a few times. The antigen this receptor binds is unknown. Base qualities are not at hand, and no much larger clone is one base apart. The donors were roughly 39 Caucasian individuals from Russia, aged roughly 6 to 100 years, who were systemically healthy. Approximately 9 milliliters of peripheral blood were collected from each donor into EDTA-treated Vacutainer tubes. Ficoll-Paque density-gradient centrifugation was used to isolate PBMCs, with at least 7 million per sample. Total RNA, at least 6 micrograms per sample, was extracted from PBMCs with Trizol reagent. Naive CD45RAhigh/CD27high T cell percentages were measured by flow cytometry on a PBMC aliquot from every donor.

Libraries were constructed by 5' RACE. Instrument on record: Illumina HiSeq 2500. The second PCR ran for roughly 7 to 12 cycles and used a J-beta primer mix along with a sample-barcoded 5' primer. A unique molecular identifier was introduced onto each TCR beta cDNA molecule by a template-switch 5' adaptor carrying 12 random nucleotides. Each sample yielded at least 2.5 million CDR3-containing paired-end reads. The Mint cDNA synthesis kit, primed by a TRBC-specific oligonucleotide, was used to synthesize first-strand cDNA from all RNA. Following uracil-DNA glycosylase treatment, all cDNA underwent a first 18-cycle PCR with the universal primers M1SS and BC2_uni_R. Processing in the source paper ran as follows. Normalization of each sample was performed by random selection of 1 million high-quality reads, each carrying a distinct molecular identifier. Reads with shared molecular identifiers were discarded instead of being binned into consensus sequences. CDR3 identification, clonotype clustering and error correction used MiTCR with a Q25 quality threshold and the strictest error-elimination algorithm. Lower-bound total TCR beta diversity was estimated with a nonparametric unseen species model using Euler transformation. TCRdb took the public reads, trimmed them with fastp at Q25, ran MiXCR for clone calling and kept in-frame beta chains. CDR3 protein duplicates are merged, each entry listing the most common genes and DNA. The V and J calls follow TCRdb's processing rather than the paper's. Here the sample has hundreds of thousands of distinct CDR3 sequences; around 21% occur a single time. The top ten clones comprise about 3.6% of the sample.

Sequenced sample: blood. The chain joins TRBV6-5 to TRBJ1-1, and 7 junction bases match TRBD1. This receptor was taken from a man between 65 and 80 years old in good health. The CDR3 region reads CASMTGRTEAFF. The nucleotides read TGTGCCAGCATGACAGGGCGGACTGAAGCTTTCTTT.